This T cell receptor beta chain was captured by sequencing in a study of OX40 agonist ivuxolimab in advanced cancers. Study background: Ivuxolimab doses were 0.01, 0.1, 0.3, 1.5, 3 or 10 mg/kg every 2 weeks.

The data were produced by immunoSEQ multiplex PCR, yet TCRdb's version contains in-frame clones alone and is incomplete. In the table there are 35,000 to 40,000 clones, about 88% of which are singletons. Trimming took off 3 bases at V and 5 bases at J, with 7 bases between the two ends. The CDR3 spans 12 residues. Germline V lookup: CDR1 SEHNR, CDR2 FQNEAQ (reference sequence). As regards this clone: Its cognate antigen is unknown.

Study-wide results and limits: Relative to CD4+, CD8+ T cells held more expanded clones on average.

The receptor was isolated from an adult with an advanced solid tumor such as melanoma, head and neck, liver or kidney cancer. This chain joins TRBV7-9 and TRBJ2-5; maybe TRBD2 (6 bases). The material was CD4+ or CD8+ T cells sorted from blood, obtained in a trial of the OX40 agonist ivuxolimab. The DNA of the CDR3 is TGTGCCAGCAGCTTTGGAGGGGAGACCCAGTACTTC. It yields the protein CASSFGGETQYF.